This TCR beta chain originates from a study of blood T cell repertoires in COVID-19. On the study more broadly: Researchers got acute and convalescent COVID-19 samples from the United States, Italy and Spain. PBMCs, B-cell-depleted T cells, or T cells were the source of the cDNA or gDNA that made up the material.

V was clipped by 6 bases and J by 2 bases; unmatched bases: 5. The CDR3 runs 15 residues. Germline lookup yields CDR1 MDHEN and CDR2 SYDVKM. Per the original data handling: For nucleated cells, counts were estimated from reference gene primer amplification. Here immunoSEQ multiplex PCR was the method, and the copy in TCRdb shows in-frame clones only, minus some. For V, J and clone size, that table is used; D and trimming come from the DNA. Of 100,000 to 150,000 clones listed, around 87% are singletons. The receptor was isolated from a man in his 70s with active COVID-19. Material: peripheral blood. J is TRBJ1-3 and V is TRBV28, with 9 nucleotides matching TRBD1. CDR3 protein: CASRTRDRAGNTIYF. In DNA, the CDR3 is TGTGCCAGCAGGACCCGGGACAGGGCTGGAAACACCATATATTTT.